This is a list of T cell receptor beta chains from one sample in a study of blood T cells in healthy people across ages. In TCRdb, the 5' RACE reads were re-called with MiXCR into one record per CDR3 protein. The top ten hold roughly 24% of the sample, which has roughly 1.9 million distinct CDR3 sequences, 35% to 50% seen once. Sequencing used blood. The source is a human donor in good health. The conserved cysteine and the conserved F or W are not part of the CDR3 here. Fields, in order: V gene, clone size, CDR3 protein. The size entry is marked missing in some rows and otherwise reads once, few, many or a size class.

TRBV6-5 - ASSVPGQAYGYT
TRBV11-1 few ASSLGNRDTDTQY
TRBV12-3/TRBV12-4 - ASSSSGVATNEKLF
TRBV5-5 - ASSRHSAGFYNSPLH
TRBV12-5 - ASGLPPRDRGRYEQF
TRBV2 - ASSKENPEAF
TRBV18 - ASSPILERGSADTQY
TRBV7-2 - ASSAGPGGVYGYT
TRBV20-1 - SARPFTSTDTQY
TRBV4-2 few ASSQGGRSGPDTQY
TRBV7-2 few ASSFLPGQNYGYT
TRBV5-1 many ASSFMSGVDEQF
TRBV6-5 - ASRGTVNSNQPQH
TRBV12-3/TRBV12-4 - ASGLKGWEQY
TRBV7-3 many ASSLWGAGNTEAF
TRBV12-3/TRBV12-4 - ASSLRTVSEQF
TRBV6-1 many ASSESWAPSYEQY
TRBV29-1 - SVELQGTSTDTQY
TRBV7-2 - ASSPAGNRNYEQY
TRBV4-2 - ASSQGGARNTEAF
TRBV20-1 - SAEIRTGARYEQY
TRBV20-1 few SAMTTDTQY
TRBV5-8 - ASRPGLQGGSETQY
TRBV6-5 few ASSYSGSRQPQH
TRBV3-1 - ASSQTGTSGGALEQF
TRBV29-1 - SVDIQPNYGYT
TRBV29-1 - SGAGDTYGYT
TRBV4-3 - ASSQEAGNWRF
TRBV3-1 - ASSRQGLAGGGNEQF
TRBV7-2 - ASSTGRGLETQY
TRBV6-5 - ASSYSTGDGMNTGAF
TRBV12-3/TRBV12-4 - ASSLYAGENTEAF
TRBV6-5 - ASSSQGQLLANYGYT
TRBV20-1 once STAGGAGGEQY
TRBV7-2 - ASSLSGTMNEQY
TRBV5-6 few ASSLKTGEKLF
TRBV12-3/TRBV12-4 few ASSGRNPGANVLT
TRBV15 once ATSRLGVPSRDTQY
TRBV7-9 - ASSQLATTSYEQY
TRBV5-1 - ASSKDPSASSYGYT
TRBV20-1 few SALRELGEKLF
TRBV5-1 few ASSLENLAVDEQF
TRBV5-6 - ASSLYAGTEQF
TRBV6-1 - ASRPSGDYNEQF
TRBV5-1 few ASSLEWQDQQY
TRBV13 few ASSLKKTSGYNEQF
TRBV5-1 few ASSPDPNQETQY
TRBV7-2 - ASSLGSGGINEQF
TRBV20-1 - SARRATPAGSETQY
TRBV7-9 few ASSTQGREKNIQY
TRBV6-2/TRBV6-3 few ASSYYYSLVSYNSPLH
TRBV4-2 few ASSQGGGPSTGANVLT
TRBV12-3/TRBV12-4 - ASSSAPGSQPQH
TRBV6-5 - ASSYSPRRTYEQY